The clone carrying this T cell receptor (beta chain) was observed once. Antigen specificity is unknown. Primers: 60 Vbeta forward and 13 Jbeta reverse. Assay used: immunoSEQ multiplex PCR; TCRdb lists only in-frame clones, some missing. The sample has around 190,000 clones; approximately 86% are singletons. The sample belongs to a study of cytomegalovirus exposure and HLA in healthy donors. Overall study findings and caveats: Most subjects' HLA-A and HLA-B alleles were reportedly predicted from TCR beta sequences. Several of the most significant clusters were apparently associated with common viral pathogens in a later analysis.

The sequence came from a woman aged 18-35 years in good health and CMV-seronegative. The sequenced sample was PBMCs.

CDR3 in amino acids: CASTLGGARQPQHF. In DNA, the CDR3 is TGTGCCAGTACCCTAGGGGGGGCTCGACAGCCCCAGCATTTT. The chain carries TRBV19 and TRBJ1-5; TRBD1 might be the D (6 bases). CDR3 size: 14 residues. CDR1 and CDR2 (germline): LNHDA, SQIVND (reference sequence). V gave up 7 bases and J gave up 7 bases, with 17 bases separating them.